This T cell receptor beta chain emerged from a study of blood T cell repertoires in COVID-19. Clones were sequenced by immunoSEQ multiplex PCR, and TCRdb holds only the in-frame ones, with some missing. Among some 140,000 clones listed, approximately 80% were seen once. Germline values: CDR1 SNHLY, CDR2 FYNNEI. The CDR3 runs to 11 residues. Trimming pared 1 base from V and 6 bases from J, leaving 3 bases between. The receptor comes from a woman aged 55-70 years with COVID-19, enrolled during active disease. The sequencing input was peripheral blood. J is TRBJ2-5 and V is TRBV2; no clear D gene. The CDR3 is CASSEGQTQYF. The CDR3 region has the DNA TGTGCCAGCAGTGAAGGGCAGACCCAGTACTTC.